This passage covers 4 T cell receptor beta chains from one sample sequenced in a study of tissue T cells after allogeneic stem cell transplantation. Method: immunoSEQ multiplex PCR; TCRdb's copy keeps in-frame clones and lacks some. The profile shows about 6,000 clones, 75% to 85% of them singletons. This sample comprised blood, obtained before transplantation. The receptors derive from a man aged 35 to 69 who later had graft-versus-host disease after an allogeneic stem cell transplant.

The rearrangement uses TRBV2 and TRBJ2-6; TRBD1 matches at 7 bases. Germline V CDR1 and CDR2: SNHLY, FYNNEI. CDR3 length equals 18 residues. The trim removed 4 bases at V and 0 bases at J, leaving 9 bases unmatched. CDR3 region: CASSGRQGNNSGANVLTF. The CDR3 region has the DNA TGTGCCAGCAGTGGGCGACAGGGCAATAACTCTGGGGCCAACGTCCTGACTTTC.

The table lists this clone with a few counts. The rearrangement joins TRBV6-5 to TRBJ1-5, with D maybe TRBD1 (5 bases). The V gene's germline CDR1 is MNHEY and CDR2 SVGAGI. The CDR3 covers 12 residues. Trimming removed 8 bases at V and 6 bases at J, with 11 bases between. CDR3 region: CASGAGTQPQHF. In DNA form, the CDR3 reads TGTGCCAGCGGGGCAGGGACTCAGCCCCAGCATTTT.

This chain joins TRBV2 and TRBJ2-1; D may be TRBD1 (5 bases). V was trimmed by 6 bases and J by 0 bases, leaving 15 bases between them. Germline CDR1 SNHLY, CDR2 FYNNEI. The CDR3 loop spans 16 amino acids. The CDR3 sequence: CASSDAGLSSYNEQFF. CDR3 in DNA: TGTGCCAGCAGCGACGCAGGGCTTAGCTCCTACAATGAGCAGTTCTTC.

This clone was recorded a few times. This chain connects TRBV28 to TRBJ2-7, with D uncertain. CDR3 length: 13 amino acids. V was pared by 4 bases and J by 3 bases, with 10 bases between. The germline V gene has CDR1 MDHEN and CDR2 SYDVKM. The CDR3 spells CASSSPEVYEQYF. The CDR3, as DNA: TGTGCCAGCAGTTCCCCCGAGGTCTACGAGCAGTACTTC.